This T cell receptor (beta chain) was identified in a study of T cell responses to AZD1222 COVID-19 vaccine. TCRdb keeps only in-frame clones here, not all; method: immunoSEQ multiplex PCR. This sample has over 70,000 clones, with over 65% found just once. V was shortened by 0 bases and J by 0 bases, with 8 bases between the two germline ends. This CDR3 is built from 15 residues. Per germline, CDR1 KGHSY and CDR2 FQNENV. Sample: peripheral blood, taken 28 days after the second dose of the MenACWY control vaccine. The TCR sequence derives from an adult who received the MenACWY meningococcal vaccine as a control. The chain uses TRBV16 and TRBJ1-2; no definite D call. The chain's CDR3 is CASSQSAGANYGYTF. CDR3 sequence (DNA): TGTGCCAGCAGCCAATCGGCAGGTGCTAACTATGGCTACACCTTC.